This TCR beta chain is from a study of cytomegalovirus exposure and HLA in healthy donors. 13 Jbeta primers and 60 Vbeta primers were used for the PCR. TCRdb's table, derived via immunoSEQ multiplex PCR, lists solely in-frame clones and lacks some. The sample consists of 90,000 or so clones, about four fifths of them appearing once. This clone was counted once. The CDR3 is 14 amino acids. The junction had 3 bases not matched to a gene; V was cut back by 2 bases and J by 6 bases. Germline V gene data show CDR1 as GTSNPN and CDR2 as SVGIG (reference sequence). The chain has TRBV30 and TRBJ2-1, with 11 bases fitting TRBD1. The origin of this receptor is a man in his sixties in good health and CMV-seronegative. Sequencing was done on a sample of PBMCs. In DNA, the CDR3 is TGTGCCTGGAGTCGGGACAGGGGGACCAATGAGCAGTTCTTC. Protein sequence: CAWSRDRGTNEQFF.